This T cell receptor beta chain is from a study of shared T cell receptors in the human thymus. The CDR3 spans 14 residues. Germline CDR1 reads MDHEN; CDR2 reads SYDVKM. J lost 10 bases, V lost 3 bases, and 5 bases had no gene match. TCRdb keeps only in-frame clones here, not all; method: immunoSEQ multiplex PCR. The data hold approximately 400,000 clones, with around 95% observed a single time. Sequences were obtained from thymocytes. The V call is TRBV28, the J call TRBJ2-1; 11 bases map to TRBD2. This TCR came from a human donor. CDR3 region: CASSLALAGVEQFF. The CDR3 DNA reads TGTGCCAGCAGTTTGGCACTAGCGGGAGTGGAGCAGTTCTTC.